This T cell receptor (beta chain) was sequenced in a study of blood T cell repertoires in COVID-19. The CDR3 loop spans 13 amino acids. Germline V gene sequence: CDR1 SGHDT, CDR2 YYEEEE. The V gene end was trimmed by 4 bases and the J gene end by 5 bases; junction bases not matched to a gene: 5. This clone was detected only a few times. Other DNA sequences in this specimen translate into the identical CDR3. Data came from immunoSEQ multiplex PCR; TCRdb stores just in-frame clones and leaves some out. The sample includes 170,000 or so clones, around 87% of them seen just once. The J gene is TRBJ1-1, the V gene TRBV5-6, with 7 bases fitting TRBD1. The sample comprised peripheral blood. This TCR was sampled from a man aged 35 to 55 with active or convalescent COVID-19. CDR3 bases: TGTGCCAGCAGCCTCAACAGGGGAACTGAAGCTTTCTTT. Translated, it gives CASSLNRGTEAFF. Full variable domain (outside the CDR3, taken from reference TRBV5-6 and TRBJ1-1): DAGVTQSPTHLIKTRGQQVTLRCSPKSGHDTVSWYQQALGQGPQFIFQYYEEEERQRGNFPDRFSGHQFPNYSSELNVNALLLGDSALYLCASSLNRGTEAFFGQGTRLTVV.